Below are 18 T cell receptor beta chains sequenced from a single sample in a study of shared clonotypes between healthy human individuals. Positive CCR7 selection of CD45RO-negative cells yielded the naive CD8 cells, and terminally differentiated effector memory CD45RA+ cells were excluded. Here immunoSEQ multiplex PCR was the method, and the copy in TCRdb shows in-frame clones only, minus some. The table lists approximately 2,200,000 clones, 85% to 95% of them singletons. What was sequenced was naive CD8+ T cells from PBMCs. The receptor source for this set is a man aged 18 to 35 in good health. Some clones in this sample may be carry-over from other donors' samples.

The chain recombines TRBV5-6 with TRBJ2-1; unclear D gene. Germline V gene sequence: CDR1 SGHDT, CDR2 YYEEEE. The CDR3 sequence is 16 residues long. With 3 bases removed from V and 7 bases from J, the gap between germline ends came to 20 bases. The CDR3 coding sequence is TGTGCCAGCAGCTCCGCCGGTGGAAGGGCCGGTAATGAGCAGTTCTTC. This translates into CASSSAGGRAGNEQFF.

A remark on this clone: Other nucleotide sequences in the sample specify the same CDR3. V gene TRBV6-5 combines with J gene TRBJ1-1; D gene uncertain. The germline V and J ends were trimmed by 0 bases and 1 base, with 6 bases remaining between them. CDR3 length: 14 residues. CDR1 MNHEY and CDR2 SVGAGI come from the germline V gene. The CDR3 region is CASSYSGGNTEAFF. CDR3 nucleotides: TGTGCCAGCAGTTACTCGGGCGGGAACACTGAAGCTTTCTTT.

J is TRBJ2-4 and V is TRBV13, with 10 bases identical to TRBD1. After removal of 0 bases from V and 8 bases from J, the junction contained 7 bases not matched to a gene. The CDR3 is 16 residues long. Germline-derived CDR1 and CDR2 are PRHDT and FYEKMQ (reference sequence). CDR3 loop: CASSLGLTGGIDIQYF. In DNA form, the CDR3 reads TGTGCCAGCAGCTTAGGCCTGACAGGGGGCATAGACATTCAGTACTTC.

The chain uses TRBV4-2 and TRBJ2-7; D unresolved. This CDR3 has 13 amino acids. The V end was cut by 0 bases, the J end by 3 bases, with 6 bases between. Germline CDR1 and CDR2: LGHNA and YNFKEQ. The CDR3 region is CASSQDGFYEQYF. DNA of the CDR3: TGTGCCAGCAGCCAAGACGGGTTCTACGAGCAGTACTTC.

The genes are TRBV29-1 and TRBJ2-5, with D perhaps matching TRBD2 (6 bases). The CDR3 runs to 13 residues. With 6 bases removed from V and 1 base from J, the gap between germline ends came to 12 bases. The germline V gene encodes CDR1 SQVTM and CDR2 ANQGSEA. CDR3 sequence: CSVVGTVQETQYF. The CDR3, as DNA: TGCAGCGTGGTTGGGACTGTCCAAGAGACCCAGTACTTC.

About this clone: Other DNA sequences of this sample code for an identical CDR3. This chain uses TRBV27 with TRBJ2-2; D remains ambiguous. The CDR3 is 12 amino acids. The V end was cut by 2 bases, the J end by 6 bases, with 4 bases between. The V gene's germline CDR1 is MNHEY and CDR2 SMNVEV (reference sequence). The CDR3 sequence is CASSLISGELFF. Here the CDR3 DNA reads TGTGCCAGCAGTTTAATTTCCGGGGAGCTGTTTTTT.

The genes are TRBV5-6 and TRBJ2-5; TRBD1 agrees at 9 bases. From germline, CDR1 is SGHDT and CDR2 YYEEEE. V shed 2 bases and J 5 bases; nucleotides not matched to a gene: 7. CDR3 length equals 15 residues. The CDR3 DNA follows: TGTGCCAGCAGCTTATTACAGGGGGCGGAGGAGACCCAGTACTTC. Its protein product is CASSLLQGAEETQYF.

This chain links TRBV4-3 with TRBJ2-7; D is undetermined. The CDR3 totals 16 residues. The V and J ends lost 0 bases and 6 bases respectively, with 18 bases between them. Germline values: CDR1 LGHNA, CDR2 YSLEER. The DNA for the CDR3 is TGCGCCAGCAGCCAAGATGTTCTCGGTGGAGAGGTCGAGCAGTACTTC. Protein product: CASSQDVLGGEVEQYF.

The gene calls are TRBV29-1 and TRBJ1-2, with D hard to call. The germline gives CDR1 SQVTM, CDR2 ANQGSEA. The CDR3 covers 15 residues. V was clipped by 6 bases and J by 1 base, with 18 bases between them. The CDR3 sequence: CSVPLRSGNNYGYTF. Here the CDR3 DNA reads TGCAGCGTCCCCCTACGTTCGGGTAATAACTATGGCTACACCTTC.

Worth noting for this clone: This CDR3 is also generated by other DNA sequences in the sample. V gene TRBV18 combines with J gene TRBJ2-7, with D perhaps matching TRBD2 (5 bases). CDR1 is KGHSH, CDR2 LQKENI, per germline. The CDR3 runs to 14 residues. Trimming took off 6 bases at V and 3 bases at J, with 15 bases between the two ends. The CDR3 region is CASSPRGADYEQYF. In DNA, the CDR3 is TGTGCCAGCTCCCCCCGGGGAGCCGACTACGAGCAGTACTTC.

The chain couples TRBV29-1 to TRBJ1-2, with unresolved D. Germline assignment: CDR1 SQVTM and CDR2 ANQGSEA. This CDR3 comprises 11 residues. The germline V and J ends were trimmed by 7 bases and 6 bases, with 12 bases remaining between them. The CDR3 here is CSAARSHGYTF. Here the CDR3 DNA reads TGCAGCGCTGCTAGGTCCCATGGCTACACCTTC.

The J gene is TRBJ2-7, the V gene TRBV2; 10 nucleotides agree with TRBD1. The trim removed 6 bases at V and 3 bases at J, leaving 5 bases unmatched. This CDR3 spans 14 amino acids. Germline V gene sequence: CDR1 SNHLY, CDR2 FYNNEI. This CDR3 reads CASSDRDRGYEQYF. The CDR3 nucleotides are TGTGCCAGCAGCGACCGGGACAGGGGCTACGAGCAGTACTTC.

CDR3 coding DNA: TGTGCCAGTAGTGTTCGCGGGACCAGCTCCTACGAGCAGTACTTC. Translation: CASSVRGTSSYEQYF. The V gene is TRBV19, the J gene TRBJ2-7; tentative D call: TRBD2 (6 bases). The CDR3 runs to 15 residues. V gave up 5 bases and J gave up 0 bases, with 14 bases separating them. Germline values: CDR1 LNHDA, CDR2 SQIVND (reference sequence).

This rearrangement joins TRBV13 to TRBJ2-7; the D is unclear. Germline-derived CDR1 and CDR2 are PRHDT and FYEKMQ (reference sequence). The CDR3 has 15 residues. V was trimmed by 5 bases and J by 4 bases, leaving 18 bases between them. DNA of the CDR3: TGTGCCAGCAGCCCCCGTTTGGGTCCCCGTTACGAGCAGTACTTC. Amino acids: CASSPRLGPRYEQYF.

The J gene is TRBJ1-5, the V gene TRBV28, with TRBD1 as a possible D gene (6 bases). Per the germline V gene, CDR1 is MDHEN and CDR2 is SYDVKM. V lost 3 bases and J 6 bases, leaving 12 bases between the germline ends. CDR3 length: 14 residues. The CDR3 sequence: CASSFRQGTQPQHF. CDR3 coding DNA: TGTGCCAGCAGTTTTCGGCAGGGGACTCAGCCCCAGCATTTT.

The genes are TRBV13 and TRBJ1-1; the D is unclear. V was shortened by 0 bases and J by 1 base, with 6 bases between the two germline ends. Germline V CDR1 and CDR2: PRHDT, FYEKMQ (reference sequence). This CDR3 has 14 residues. The CDR3 coding sequence is TGTGCCAGCAGCTTAGGCCAGAGGAACACTGAAGCTTTCTTT. Its protein product is CASSLGQRNTEAFF. Filled out from reference TRBV13 and TRBJ1-1, the complete variable domain reads AAGVIQSPRHLIKEKRETATLKCYPIPRHDTVYWYQQGPGQDPQFLISFYEKMQSDKGSIPDRFSAQQFSDYHSELNMSSLELGDSALYFCASSLGQRNTEAFFGQGTRLTVV.

DNA of the CDR3: TGTGCCAGCAGCTTTACTGCCCAGGAACGCTACGAGCAGTACTTC. Its protein product is CASSFTAQERYEQYF. The chain combines TRBV11-2 with TRBJ2-7, with no clear D. There are 15 residues in the CDR3. Germline CDR1 is SGHAT and CDR2 is FQNNGV. Trimming took 3 bases from V and 3 from J, leaving 15 bases between them.

J is TRBJ2-5 and V is TRBV15, with D maybe TRBD2 (6 bases). The V end was cut by 5 bases, the J end by 5 bases, with 12 bases between. Germline lookup yields CDR1 LNHNV and CDR2 YYDKDF (reference sequence). CDR3 length: 13 residues. CDR3 residues: CATSGRDGETQYF. Here the CDR3 DNA reads TGTGCCACCAGCGGGCGGGACGGCGAGACCCAGTACTTC.